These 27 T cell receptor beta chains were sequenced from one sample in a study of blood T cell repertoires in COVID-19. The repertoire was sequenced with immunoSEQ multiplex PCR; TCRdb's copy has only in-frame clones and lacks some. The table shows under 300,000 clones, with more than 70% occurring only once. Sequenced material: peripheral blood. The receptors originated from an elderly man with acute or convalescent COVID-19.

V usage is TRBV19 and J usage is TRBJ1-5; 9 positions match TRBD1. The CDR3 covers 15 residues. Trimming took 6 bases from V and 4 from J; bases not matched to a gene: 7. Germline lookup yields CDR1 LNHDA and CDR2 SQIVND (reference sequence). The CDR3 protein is CASSRDRAGNQPQHF. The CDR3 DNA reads TGTGCCAGTAGCCGGGACAGGGCTGGGAATCAGCCCCAGCATTTT.

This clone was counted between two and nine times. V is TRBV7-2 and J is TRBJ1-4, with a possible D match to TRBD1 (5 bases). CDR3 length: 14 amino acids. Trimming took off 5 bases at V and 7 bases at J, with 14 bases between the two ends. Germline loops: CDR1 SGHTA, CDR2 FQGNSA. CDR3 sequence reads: CASSPRRGGEKLFF. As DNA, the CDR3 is TGTGCCAGCAGCCCCCGAAGGGGTGGTGAAAAACTGTTTTTT. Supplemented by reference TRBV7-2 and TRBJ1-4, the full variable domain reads GAGVSQSPSNKVTEKGKDVELRCDPISGHTALYWYRQSLGQGLEFLIYFQGNSAPDKSGLPSDRFSAERTGGSVSTLTIQRTQQEDSAVYLCASSPRRGGEKLFFGSGTQLSVL.

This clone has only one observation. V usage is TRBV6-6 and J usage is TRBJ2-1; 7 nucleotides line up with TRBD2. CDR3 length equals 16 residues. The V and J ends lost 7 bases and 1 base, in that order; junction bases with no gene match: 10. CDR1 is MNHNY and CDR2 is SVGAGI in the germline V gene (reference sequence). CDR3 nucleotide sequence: TGTGCCAGCACCAAACGAGCGGGGTCATCCTACAATGAGCAGTTCTTC. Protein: CASTKRAGSSYNEQFF.

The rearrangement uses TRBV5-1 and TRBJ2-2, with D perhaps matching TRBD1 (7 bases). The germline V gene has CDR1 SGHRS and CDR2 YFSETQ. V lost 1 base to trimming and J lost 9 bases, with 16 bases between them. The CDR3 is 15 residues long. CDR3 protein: CASSLRAGGPRELFF. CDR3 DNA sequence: TGCGCCAGCAGCTTGCGGGCAGGGGGGCCCCGGGAGCTGTTTTTT.

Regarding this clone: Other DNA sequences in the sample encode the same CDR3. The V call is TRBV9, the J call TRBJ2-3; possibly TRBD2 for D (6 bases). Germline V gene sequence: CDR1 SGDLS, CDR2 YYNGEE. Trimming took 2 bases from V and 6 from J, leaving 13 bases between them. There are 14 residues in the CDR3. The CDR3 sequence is CASSVGGVVDTQYF. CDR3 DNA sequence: TGTGCCAGCAGCGTCGGGGGAGTGGTGGATACGCAGTATTTT.

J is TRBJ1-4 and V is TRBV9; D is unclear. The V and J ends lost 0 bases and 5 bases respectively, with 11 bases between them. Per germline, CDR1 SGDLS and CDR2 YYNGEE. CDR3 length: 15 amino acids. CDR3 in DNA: TGTGCCAGCAGCGTAGCGGGAGGGTTCAATGAAAAACTGTTTTTT. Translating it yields CASSVAGGFNEKLFF.

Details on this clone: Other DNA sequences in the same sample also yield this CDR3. CDR3 sequence reads: CASSDGDRASPLHF. The CDR3 DNA is TGTGCCAGCAGCGATGGGGACAGGGCTTCACCCCTCCACTTT. The chain joins TRBV9 to TRBJ1-6; 9 bases align to TRBD1. This CDR3 spans 14 amino acids. V gave up 3 bases and J gave up 9 bases; unmatched junction bases: 4. Germline V lookup: CDR1 SGDLS, CDR2 YYNGEE. The whole variable domain, remainder taken from reference TRBV9 and TRBJ1-6, is DSGVTQTPKHLITATGQRVTLRCSPRSGDLSVYWYQQSLDQGLQFLIQYYNGEERAKGNILERFSAQQFPDLHSELNLSSLELGDSALYFCASSDGDRASPLHFGNGTRLTVT.

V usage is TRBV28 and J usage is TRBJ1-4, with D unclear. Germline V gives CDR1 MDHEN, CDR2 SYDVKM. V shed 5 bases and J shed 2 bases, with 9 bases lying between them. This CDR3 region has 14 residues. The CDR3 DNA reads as TGTGCCAGCAGTCCCGGAGCGACTAATGAAAAACTGTTTTTT. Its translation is CASSPGATNEKLFF.

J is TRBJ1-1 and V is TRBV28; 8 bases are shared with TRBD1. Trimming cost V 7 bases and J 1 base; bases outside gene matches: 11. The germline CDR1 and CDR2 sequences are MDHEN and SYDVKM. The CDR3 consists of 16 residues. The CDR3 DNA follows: TGTGCCAGCACCCCGGGACAGGAGGATTGGAACACTGAAGCTTTCTTT. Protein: CASTPGQEDWNTEAFF.

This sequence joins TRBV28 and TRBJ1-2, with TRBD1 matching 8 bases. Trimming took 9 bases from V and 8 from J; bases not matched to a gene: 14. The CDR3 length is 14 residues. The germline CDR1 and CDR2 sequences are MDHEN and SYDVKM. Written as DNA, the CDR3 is TGTGCCAGTCACCCCGGCAGGGGGCCGGGGGGCTACACCTTC. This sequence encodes CASHPGRGPGGYTF.

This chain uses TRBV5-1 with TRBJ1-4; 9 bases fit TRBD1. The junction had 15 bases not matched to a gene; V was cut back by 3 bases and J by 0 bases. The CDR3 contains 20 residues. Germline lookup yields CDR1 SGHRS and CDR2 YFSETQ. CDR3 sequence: CASSWDRVESGVPTNEKLFF. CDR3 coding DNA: TGCGCCAGCAGCTGGGACAGGGTTGAGTCCGGCGTGCCAACTAATGAAAAACTGTTTTTT.

CDR3 DNA sequence: TGTGCCAGCAGTGAAGGGAGGGGCTGGGAGGGAGGTGAAAAACTGTTTTTT. Amino acid sequence: CASSEGRGWEGGEKLFF. The rearrangement links TRBV6-1 to TRBJ1-4, with TRBD1 as a possible D gene (5 bases). The CDR3 runs to 17 residues. Germline lookup yields CDR1 MNHNS and CDR2 SASEGT. Between the trimmed V and J ends, which lost 1 base and 7 bases, there was a span of 19 bases.

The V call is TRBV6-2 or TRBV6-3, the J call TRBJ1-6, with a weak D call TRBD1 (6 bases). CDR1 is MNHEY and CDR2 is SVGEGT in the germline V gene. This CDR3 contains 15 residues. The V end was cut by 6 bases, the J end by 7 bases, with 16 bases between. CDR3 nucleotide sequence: TGTGCCAGCAGCCGTCGGGGGGCAGTGAATTCACCCCTCCACTTT. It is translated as CASSRRGAVNSPLHF.

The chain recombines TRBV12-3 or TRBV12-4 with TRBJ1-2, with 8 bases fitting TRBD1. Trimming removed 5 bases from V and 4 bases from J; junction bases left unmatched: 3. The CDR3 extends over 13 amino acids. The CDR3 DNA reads TGTGCCAGCAGTATGGACAGGGCCTATGGCTACACCTTC. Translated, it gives CASSMDRAYGYTF.

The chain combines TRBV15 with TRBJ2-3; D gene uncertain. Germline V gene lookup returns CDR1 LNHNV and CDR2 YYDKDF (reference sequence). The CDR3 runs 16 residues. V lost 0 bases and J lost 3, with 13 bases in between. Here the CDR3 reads CATSRDGGSMTDTQYF. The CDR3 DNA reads TGTGCCACCAGCAGAGATGGCGGATCTATGACAGATACGCAGTATTTT. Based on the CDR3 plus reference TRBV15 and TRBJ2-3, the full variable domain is DAMVIQNPRYQVTQFGKPVTLSCSQTLNHNVMYWYQQKSSQAPKLLFHYYDKDFNNEADTPDNFQSRRPNTSFCFLDIRSPGLGDTAMYLCATSRDGGSMTDTQYFGPGTRLTVL.

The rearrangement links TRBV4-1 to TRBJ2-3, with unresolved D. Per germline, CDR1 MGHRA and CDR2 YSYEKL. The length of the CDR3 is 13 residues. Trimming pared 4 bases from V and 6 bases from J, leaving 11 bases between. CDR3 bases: TGCGCCAGCAGCCCCACAGAGCCCGATACGCAGTATTTT. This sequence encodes CASSPTEPDTQYF.

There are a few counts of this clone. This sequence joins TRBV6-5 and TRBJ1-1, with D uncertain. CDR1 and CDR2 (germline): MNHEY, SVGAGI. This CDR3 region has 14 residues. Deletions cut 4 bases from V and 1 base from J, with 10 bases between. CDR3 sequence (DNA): TGTGCCAGCAGTTCCATTACATCGAACACTGAAGCTTTCTTT. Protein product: CASSSITSNTEAFF.

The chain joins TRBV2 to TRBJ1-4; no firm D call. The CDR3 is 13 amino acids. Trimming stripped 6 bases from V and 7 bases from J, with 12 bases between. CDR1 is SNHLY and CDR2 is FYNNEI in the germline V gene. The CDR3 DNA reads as TGTGCCAGCAGGGCCGCCGCGGGTGAAAAACTGTTTTTT. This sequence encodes CASRAAAGEKLFF.

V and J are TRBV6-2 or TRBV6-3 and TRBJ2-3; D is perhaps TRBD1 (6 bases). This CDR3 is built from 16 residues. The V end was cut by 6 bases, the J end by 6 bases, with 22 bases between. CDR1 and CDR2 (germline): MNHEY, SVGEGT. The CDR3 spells CASSSYGRGVGDTQYF. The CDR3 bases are TGTGCCAGCAGCTCATACGGCAGGGGAGTGGGGGATACGCAGTATTTT.

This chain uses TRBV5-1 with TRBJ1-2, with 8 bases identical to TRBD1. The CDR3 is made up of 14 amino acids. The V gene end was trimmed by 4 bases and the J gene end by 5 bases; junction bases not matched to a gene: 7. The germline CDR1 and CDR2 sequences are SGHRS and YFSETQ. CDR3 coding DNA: TGCGCCAGCAGCCCGGGACAGGCTGGGTATGGCTACACCTTC. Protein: CASSPGQAGYGYTF.

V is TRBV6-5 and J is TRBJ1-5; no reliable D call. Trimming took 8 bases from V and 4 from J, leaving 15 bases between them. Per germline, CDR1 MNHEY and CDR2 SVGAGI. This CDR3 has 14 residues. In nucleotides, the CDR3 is TGTGCCAGCTGGACCTTAGAGGGTAATCAGCCCCAGCATTTT. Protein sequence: CASWTLEGNQPQHF.

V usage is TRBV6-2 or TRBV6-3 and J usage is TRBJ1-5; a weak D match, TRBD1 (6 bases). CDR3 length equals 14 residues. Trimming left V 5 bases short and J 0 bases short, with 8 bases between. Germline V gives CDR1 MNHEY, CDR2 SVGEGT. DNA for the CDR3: TGTGCCAGCAGTGGGACATTTAGCAATCAGCCCCAGCATTTT. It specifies CASSGTFSNQPQHF.

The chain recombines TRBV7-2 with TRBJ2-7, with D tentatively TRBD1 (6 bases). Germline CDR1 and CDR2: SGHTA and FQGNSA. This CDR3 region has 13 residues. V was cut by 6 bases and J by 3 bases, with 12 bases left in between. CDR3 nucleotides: TGTGCCAGCAGGTCCGGCAGGGGCTACGAGCAGTACTTC. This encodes CASRSGRGYEQYF.

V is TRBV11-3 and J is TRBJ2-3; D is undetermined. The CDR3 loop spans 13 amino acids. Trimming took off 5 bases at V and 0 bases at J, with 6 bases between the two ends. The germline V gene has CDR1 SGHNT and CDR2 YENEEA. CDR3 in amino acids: CASSGSSTDTQYF. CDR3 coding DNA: TGTGCCAGCAGCGGCTCCAGCACAGATACGCAGTATTTT.

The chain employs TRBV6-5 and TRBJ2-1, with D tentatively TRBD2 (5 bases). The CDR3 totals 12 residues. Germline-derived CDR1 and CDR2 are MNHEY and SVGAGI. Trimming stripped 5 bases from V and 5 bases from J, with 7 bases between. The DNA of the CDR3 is TGTGCCAGCAGTCCCGGGAACAATGAGCAGTTCTTC. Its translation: CASSPGNNEQFF.

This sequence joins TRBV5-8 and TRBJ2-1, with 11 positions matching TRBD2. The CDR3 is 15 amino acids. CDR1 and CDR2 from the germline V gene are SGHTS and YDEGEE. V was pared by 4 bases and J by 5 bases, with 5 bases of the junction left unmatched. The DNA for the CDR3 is TGTGCCAGCAGCCTTAGCGGGAGGGCCCACAATGAGCAGTTCTTC. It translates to CASSLSGRAHNEQFF.

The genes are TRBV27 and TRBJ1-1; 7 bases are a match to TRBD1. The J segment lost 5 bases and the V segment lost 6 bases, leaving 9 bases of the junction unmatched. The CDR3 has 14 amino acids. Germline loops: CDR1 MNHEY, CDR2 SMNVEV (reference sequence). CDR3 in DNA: TGTGCCAGCAGCGGCGACAGGGTGGGGACTGAAGCTTTCTTT. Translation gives CASSGDRVGTEAFF.